Presented here are 29 T cell receptor beta chains from one specimen sequenced in a study of T cell responses to AZD1222 COVID-19 vaccine. This table comes from immunoSEQ multiplex PCR, and its TCRdb copy is limited to in-frame clones, with some not included. The data hold about 82,000 clones, with 80% to 90% observed a single time. The input for sequencing was peripheral blood, taken 28 days after the second AZD1222 dose. The receptors come from an adult who received the AZD1222 COVID-19 vaccine.

CDR3 nucleotides: TGTGCCAGCAGTTACAATGGTGTTTGGACTGAAGCTTTCTTT. Protein: CASSYNGVWTEAFF. The chain has TRBV6-5 and TRBJ1-1; D call uncertain. Per germline, CDR1 MNHEY and CDR2 SVGAGI. V was pared by 2 bases and J by 5 bases, with 12 bases between. The CDR3 covers 14 residues.

This clone was seen only once. The V and J genes are TRBV6-5 and TRBJ1-5, with D possibly matching TRBD1 (5 bases). From germline, CDR1 is MNHEY and CDR2 SVGAGI. V was clipped by 8 bases and J by 5 bases, with 10 bases between them. This CDR3 is 12 amino acids long. The CDR3 sequence: CASLDTHQPQHF. For the CDR3, the DNA is TGTGCCAGCCTGGACACGCATCAGCCCCAGCATTTT.

The V and J genes are TRBV19 and TRBJ2-3; TRBD2 matches at 15 bases. Trimming removed 5 bases from V and 2 bases from J; junction bases left unmatched: 8. This CDR3 is 18 amino acids long. Germline assignment: CDR1 LNHDA and CDR2 SQIVND (reference sequence). CDR3 sequence (DNA): TGTGCCAGTAGTCCGGGACTAGCGGGGGGCGTGATCACAGATACGCAGTATTTT. It yields the protein CASSPGLAGGVITDTQYF.

The rearrangement joins TRBV6-5 to TRBJ1-2, with a tentative D call TRBD1 (5 bases). The germline V gene has CDR1 MNHEY and CDR2 SVGAGI. The CDR3 runs to 14 residues. V gave up 6 bases and J gave up 0 bases, with 11 bases separating them. As DNA, the CDR3 is TGTGCCAGCAGCCTCCCAGGGTCTAACTATGGCTACACCTTC. Translation: CASSLPGSNYGYTF.

The table lists this clone with a few counts. The V and J genes are TRBV19 and TRBJ1-5, with unresolved D. There are 15 residues in the CDR3. V lost 0 bases, J lost 7 bases, and 13 bases lay in between. The germline CDR1 and CDR2 sequences are LNHDA and SQIVND (reference sequence). The CDR3 sequence: CASSIDGSARQPQHF. Here the CDR3 DNA reads TGTGCCAGTAGTATAGATGGGTCTGCGAGGCAGCCCCAGCATTTT. Using reference TRBV19 and TRBJ1-5 for the parts outside the CDR3, the full variable domain is DGGITQSPKYLFRKEGQNVTLSCEQNLNHDAMYWYRQDPGQGLRLIYYSQIVNDFQKGDIAEGYSVSREKKESFPLTVTSAQKNPTAFYLCASSIDGSARQPQHFGDGTRLSIL.

The chain is built from TRBV2 and TRBJ2-5; D is ambiguous. Trimming stripped 5 bases from V and 2 bases from J, with 9 bases between. The germline CDR1 and CDR2 sequences are SNHLY and FYNNEI. The CDR3 extends over 13 amino acids. Here the CDR3 DNA reads TGTGCCAGCAGTTTAAACATACAAGAGACCCAGTACTTC. Translation: CASSLNIQETQYF. Based on the CDR3 plus reference TRBV2 and TRBJ2-5, the full variable domain is EPEVTQTPSHQVTQMGQEVILRCVPISNHLYFYWYRQILGQKVEFLVSFYNNEISEKSEIFDDQFSVERPDGSNFTLKIRSTKLEDSAMYFCASSLNIQETQYFGPGTRLLVL.

The chain recombines TRBV5-4 with TRBJ1-6, with unresolved D. The germline gives CDR1 SGHNT, CDR2 YYREEE (reference sequence). The CDR3 is 14 amino acids. Trimming stripped 0 bases from V and 4 bases from J, with 5 bases between. DNA for the CDR3: TGTGCCAGCAGCTTGGTGCAGTATAATTCACCCCTCCACTTT. It yields the protein CASSLVQYNSPLHF. The variable domain in full, completed from reference TRBV5-4 and TRBJ1-6, reads ETGVTQSPTHLIKTRGQQVTLRCSSQSGHNTVSWYQQALGQGPQFIFQYYREEENGRGNFPPRFSGLQFPNYSSELNVNALELDDSALYLCASSLVQYNSPLHFGNGTRLTVT.

V is TRBV7-9 and J is TRBJ2-2; either TRBD1 or TRBD2 may supply D (6 bases each). The CDR3 extends over 15 amino acids. Germline V CDR1 and CDR2: SEHNR, FQNEAQ (reference sequence). Trimming pared 3 bases from V and 5 bases from J, leaving 13 bases between. The CDR3 is CASSFWGAQTGELFF. The CDR3 region has the DNA TGTGCCAGCAGCTTTTGGGGGGCGCAGACCGGGGAGCTGTTTTTT.

Here the CDR3 DNA reads TGCGCCAGCACCCATGACACTAATAGCGGGGGAGAGACCCAGTACTTC. This sequence encodes CASTHDTNSGGETQYF. The chain joins TRBV5-1 to TRBJ2-5; the match to TRBD2 covers 9 bases. Germline CDR1 SGHRS, CDR2 YFSETQ. The CDR3 sequence is 16 residues long. J was trimmed by 4 bases and V by 6 bases; bases with no gene match: 13.

The chain couples TRBV11-3 to TRBJ1-2; D is possibly TRBD1 (5 bases). V shed 0 bases and J shed 5 bases, with 10 bases lying between them. The V gene's germline CDR1 is SGHNT and CDR2 YENEEA. CDR3 length: 14 residues. The CDR3 DNA reads as TGTGCCAGCAGCTTAGATGGGGGACGGTATGGCTACACCTTC. The encoded protein is CASSLDGGRYGYTF.

The chain is built from TRBV5-4 and TRBJ1-1, with D possibly matching TRBD1 (6 bases). Germline CDR1 is SGHNT and CDR2 is YYREEE (reference sequence). The CDR3 is 14 residues long. The V gene lost 4 bases and the J gene lost 6 bases, with 16 bases spanning the gap. This chain's CDR3 is CASSVSQGTAEAFF. CDR3 nucleotide sequence: TGTGCCAGCAGCGTTTCACAGGGAACCGCTGAAGCTTTCTTT.

In its sample, this clone was seen a few times. The V gene is TRBV27, the J gene TRBJ1-4, with a weak D call TRBD1 (6 bases). The ends were cut back, 6 bases at V and 0 bases at J, with 17 bases in the middle. The V gene's germline CDR1 is MNHEY and CDR2 SMNVEV (reference sequence). The CDR3 covers 17 residues. CDR3 loop: CASRPQLGQSTNEKLFF. The CDR3 DNA reads TGTGCCAGCAGGCCCCAACTTGGACAGTCAACTAATGAAAAACTGTTTTTT.

J is TRBJ1-2 and V is TRBV7-2; D might be TRBD1 (6 bases). This CDR3 is built from 14 residues. V lost 5 bases to trimming and J lost 2 bases, with 12 bases between them. The germline V gene has CDR1 SGHTA and CDR2 FQGNSA. For the CDR3, the DNA is TGTGCCAGCAGCAAAATAACAGGGAACTATGGCTACACCTTC. Translated, it gives CASSKITGNYGYTF.

The V gene is TRBV11-3, the J gene TRBJ2-5; D possibly corresponds to TRBD2 (6 bases). Trimming stripped 3 bases from V and 3 bases from J, with 20 bases between. CDR1 is SGHNT and CDR2 is YENEEA in the germline V gene. The CDR3 extends over 17 amino acids. The CDR3 nucleotides read TGTGCCAGCAGCTTCTGGCTGGGCGGGATGGGAAAAGAGACCCAGTACTTC. Its translation: CASSFWLGGMGKETQYF.

This rearrangement joins TRBV18 to TRBJ1-4, with 7 bases lining up with TRBD1. The CDR3 contains 15 residues. Trimming at V came to 3 bases and at J to 0 bases, leaving 1 base not matched to a gene. The germline gives CDR1 KGHSH, CDR2 LQKENI. CDR3 in DNA: TGTGCCAGCTCACCCGACAGGGCAACTAATGAAAAACTGTTTTTT. This translates into CASSPDRATNEKLFF.

The chain carries TRBV7-2 and TRBJ1-3; D may be TRBD1 (5 bases). Trimming took off 2 bases at V and 4 bases at J, with 12 bases between the two ends. CDR1 SGHTA and CDR2 FQGNSA come from the germline V gene. This CDR3 is 15 amino acids long. The CDR3 sequence is CASSLHGARGNTIYF. For the CDR3, the DNA is TGTGCCAGCAGCTTACATGGGGCGCGCGGAAACACCATATATTTT.

The sample holds one count of this clone. This chain joins TRBV5-1 and TRBJ1-2, with 8 bases matching TRBD1. The CDR3 extends over 14 amino acids. Trimming at V came to 5 bases and at J to 10 bases, leaving 13 bases not matched to a gene. CDR1 is SGHRS, CDR2 YFSETQ, per germline. The CDR3 sequence is CASRGALTGAFYTF. CDR3 in DNA: TGCGCCAGCAGAGGAGCCTTGACAGGGGCCTTCTACACCTTC.

The CDR3 DNA reads TGTGCCACCAGTCCCCAGTCGCCGCAAGAGACCCAGTACTTC. Translation gives CATSPQSPQETQYF. This sequence joins TRBV24-1 and TRBJ2-5; no definite D call. The germline gives CDR1 KGHDR, CDR2 SFDVKD. The CDR3 covers 14 residues. Trimming removed 6 bases at V and 2 bases at J, with 12 bases between.

V gene TRBV3-1 (or the pseudogene TRBV3-2) combines with J gene TRBJ2-7, with D possibly matching TRBD2 (6 bases). This CDR3 spans 15 amino acids. The germline gives CDR1 LGHDT, CDR2 YNNKEL (reference sequence). Trimming took 0 bases from V and 7 from J, leaving 16 bases between them. This CDR3 reads CASSQDRHRLGEQYF. The CDR3 nucleotides are TGTGCCAGCAGCCAAGACCGCCATAGACTAGGGGAGCAGTACTTC.

This clone appeared a few times. This chain joins TRBV4-3 and TRBJ1-3, with no clear D. The CDR3 runs to 15 residues. Trimming left V 0 bases short and J 0 bases short, with 6 bases between. The germline V gene has CDR1 LGHNA and CDR2 YSLEER. CDR3 protein: CASSQEAISGNTIYF. The CDR3 bases are TGCGCCAGCAGCCAAGAAGCTATCTCTGGAAACACCATATATTTT.

J is TRBJ2-4 and V is TRBV2; TRBD1 matches at 7 bases. V was clipped by 8 bases and J by 4 bases; unmatched bases: 11. Per the germline V gene, CDR1 is SNHLY and CDR2 is FYNNEI. The CDR3 covers 15 residues. CDR3 region: CASGESGTEKNIQYF. The DNA of the CDR3 is TGTGCCAGCGGCGAATCCGGGACAGAAAAAAACATTCAGTACTTC.

The genes are TRBV5-8 and TRBJ1-2, with a possible D match to TRBD1 (5 bases). Germline loops: CDR1 SGHTS, CDR2 YDEGEE. The CDR3 is made up of 15 amino acids. With 6 bases removed from V and 8 bases from J, the gap between germline ends came to 23 bases. Here the CDR3 DNA reads TGTGCCAGCACCCACAAAGACGGGGACGTGAGGGGCTACACCTTC. It specifies CASTHKDGDVRGYTF.

The chain combines TRBV7-3 with TRBJ2-7, with 11 bases fitting TRBD2. V lost 3 bases, J lost 3 bases, and 1 base stayed unmatched. Germline-derived CDR1 and CDR2 are SGHTA and FQGTGA. The CDR3 is made up of 14 amino acids. The CDR3 DNA follows: TGTGCCAGCAGCTTGACTAGCGGGGACTACGAGCAGTACTTC. Amino acid sequence: CASSLTSGDYEQYF.

The chain uses TRBV2 and TRBJ1-4, with TRBD1 matching 7 bases. The CDR3 is 14 residues long. Trimming took 6 bases from V and 0 from J; bases not matched to a gene: 1. Germline V gives CDR1 SNHLY, CDR2 FYNNEI. CDR3 sequence reads: CASRDRATNEKLFF. The CDR3 DNA reads as TGTGCCAGCAGAGACAGGGCAACTAATGAAAAACTGTTTTTT.

The sample holds one count of this clone. The gene calls are TRBV4-1 and TRBJ2-1, with D perhaps being TRBD1 or TRBD2 (5 bases each). The V gene lost 0 bases and the J gene lost 2 bases, with 11 bases spanning the gap. Germline V CDR1 and CDR2: MGHRA, YSYEKL. The CDR3 sequence is 16 residues long. CDR3 amino acids: CASSQDLRGPYNEQFF. The CDR3, as DNA: TGCGCCAGCAGCCAAGATCTGAGGGGTCCCTACAATGAGCAGTTCTTC.

CDR3 coding DNA: TGTGCCAGCAGTTACTCGGTGGGACAATCCTATGGCTACACCTTC. Translating it yields CASSYSVGQSYGYTF. The V and J genes are TRBV6-5 and TRBJ1-2; weak D call: TRBD1 (6 bases). V shed 0 bases and J shed 4 bases, with 12 bases lying between them. Looked up from germline, CDR1 is MNHEY and CDR2 is SVGAGI. The CDR3 runs to 15 residues.

The chain has TRBV19 and TRBJ2-6, with D hard to call. The CDR3 length is 14 residues. Looked up from germline, CDR1 is LNHDA and CDR2 is SQIVND (reference sequence). V shed 5 bases and J shed 0 bases, with 5 bases lying between them. The CDR3 is CASSWTSGANVLTF. In DNA form, the CDR3 reads TGTGCCAGTAGTTGGACCTCTGGGGCCAACGTCCTGACTTTC. The variable domain in full, with the rest retrieved from reference TRBV19 and TRBJ2-6, is DGGITQSPKYLFRKEGQNVTLSCEQNLNHDAMYWYRQDPGQGLRLIYYSQIVNDFQKGDIAEGYSVSREKKESFPLTVTSAQKNPTAFYLCASSWTSGANVLTFGAGSRLTVL.

This clone showed up just a few times. The chain is built from TRBV11-2 and TRBJ1-6; D remains unclear. The ends were cut back, 0 bases at V and 7 bases at J, with 13 bases in the middle. There are 16 residues in the CDR3. Germline values: CDR1 SGHAT, CDR2 FQNNGV. The CDR3 region is CASSLDGGSMNSPLHF. The CDR3 coding sequence is TGTGCCAGCAGCTTAGATGGCGGTAGTATGAATTCACCCCTCCACTTT.

The chain joins TRBV6-5 to TRBJ1-2, with a weak D call TRBD1 (5 bases). Germline lookup yields CDR1 MNHEY and CDR2 SVGAGI. V gave up 0 bases and J gave up 4 bases, with 15 bases separating them. The CDR3 runs to 16 residues. CDR3 DNA: TGTGCCAGCAGTTACTCAGGCACCCGGGACCCCTATGGCTACACCTTC. This encodes CASSYSGTRDPYGYTF.